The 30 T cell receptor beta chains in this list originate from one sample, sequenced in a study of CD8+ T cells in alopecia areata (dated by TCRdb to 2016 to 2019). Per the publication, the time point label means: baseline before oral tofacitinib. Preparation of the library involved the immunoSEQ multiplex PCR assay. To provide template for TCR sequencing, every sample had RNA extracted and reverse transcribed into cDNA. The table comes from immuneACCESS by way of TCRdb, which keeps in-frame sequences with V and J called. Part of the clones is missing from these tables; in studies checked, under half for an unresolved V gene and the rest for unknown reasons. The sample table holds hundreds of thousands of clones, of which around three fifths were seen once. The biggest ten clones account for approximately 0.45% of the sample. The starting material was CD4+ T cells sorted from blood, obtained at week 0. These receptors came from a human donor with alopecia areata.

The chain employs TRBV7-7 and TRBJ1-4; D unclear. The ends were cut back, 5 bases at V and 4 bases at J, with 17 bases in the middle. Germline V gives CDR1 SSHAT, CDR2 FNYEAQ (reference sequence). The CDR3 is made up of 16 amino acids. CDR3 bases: TGTGCCAGCAGCCTCCCTCGGGCGCCGGGTAATGAAAAACTGTTTTTT. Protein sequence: CASSLPRAPGNEKLFF.

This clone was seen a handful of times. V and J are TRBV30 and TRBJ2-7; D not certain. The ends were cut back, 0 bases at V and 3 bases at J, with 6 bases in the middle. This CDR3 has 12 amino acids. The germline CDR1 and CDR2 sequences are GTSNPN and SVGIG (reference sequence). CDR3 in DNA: TGTGCCTGGAGTGTTACCAGCTACGAGCAGTACTTC. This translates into CAWSVTSYEQYF.

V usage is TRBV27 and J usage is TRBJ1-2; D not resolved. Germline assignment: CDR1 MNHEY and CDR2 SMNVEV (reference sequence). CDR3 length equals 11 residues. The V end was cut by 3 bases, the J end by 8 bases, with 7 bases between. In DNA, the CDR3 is TGTGCCAGCAGTTTCGGAGGCGGCTACACCTTC. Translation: CASSFGGGYTF.

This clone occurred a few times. The CDR3 coding sequence is TGTGCCAGTAGAAGCGGGAGTTGGACCGGGGAGCTGTTTTTT. This gives the protein CASRSGSWTGELFF. This chain connects TRBV19 to TRBJ2-2; 8 bases agree with TRBD2. The V segment lost 6 bases and the J segment 5 bases; nucleotides outside the gene matches: 5. The germline V gene encodes CDR1 LNHDA and CDR2 SQIVND (reference sequence). There are 14 residues in the CDR3.

The DNA of the CDR3 is TGTGCCACCAGCAGAGAGAAGGGGACCTACGAGCAGTACTTC. This codes for CATSREKGTYEQYF. J is TRBJ2-7 and V is TRBV15; D possibly corresponds to TRBD1 (5 bases). V shed 0 bases and J shed 2 bases, with 8 bases lying between them. The CDR3 consists of 14 residues. In germline, CDR1 is LNHNV, CDR2 YYDKDF (reference sequence).

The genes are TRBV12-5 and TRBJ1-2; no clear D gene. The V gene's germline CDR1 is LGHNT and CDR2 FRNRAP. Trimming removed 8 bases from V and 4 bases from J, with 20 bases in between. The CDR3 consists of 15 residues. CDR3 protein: CASPTLIRNPYGYTF. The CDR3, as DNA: TGTGCTAGTCCTACGTTAATACGGAATCCCTATGGCTACACCTTC.

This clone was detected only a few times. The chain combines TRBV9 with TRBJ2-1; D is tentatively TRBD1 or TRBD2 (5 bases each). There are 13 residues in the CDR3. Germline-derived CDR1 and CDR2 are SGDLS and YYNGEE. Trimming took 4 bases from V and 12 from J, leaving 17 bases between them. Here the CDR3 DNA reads TGTGCCAGCAGCCGCCCGGGGCTGACGATGCAGTTCTTC. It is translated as CASSRPGLTMQFF.

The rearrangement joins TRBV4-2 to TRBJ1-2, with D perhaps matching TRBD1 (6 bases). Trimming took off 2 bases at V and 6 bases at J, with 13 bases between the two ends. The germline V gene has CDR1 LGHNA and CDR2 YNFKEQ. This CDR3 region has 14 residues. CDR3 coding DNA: TGTGCCAGCAGCCAAAATAACAGGGAAGATGGCTACACCTTC. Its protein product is CASSQNNREDGYTF.

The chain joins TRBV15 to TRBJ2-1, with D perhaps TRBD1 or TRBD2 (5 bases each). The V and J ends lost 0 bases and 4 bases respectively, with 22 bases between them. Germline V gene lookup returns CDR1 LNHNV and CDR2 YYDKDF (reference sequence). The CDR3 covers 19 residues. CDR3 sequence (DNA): TGTGCCACCAGCAGAGACCACGGGGCTGCCGGCACCTTGTACAATGAGCAGTTCTTC. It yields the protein CATSRDHGAAGTLYNEQFF.

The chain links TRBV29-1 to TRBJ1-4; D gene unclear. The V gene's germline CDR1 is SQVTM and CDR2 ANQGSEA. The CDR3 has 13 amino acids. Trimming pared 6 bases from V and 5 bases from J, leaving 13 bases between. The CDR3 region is CSVPGPGNEKLFF. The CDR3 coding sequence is TGCAGCGTACCGGGCCCTGGGAATGAAAAACTGTTTTTT. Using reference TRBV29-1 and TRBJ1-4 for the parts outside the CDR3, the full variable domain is SAVISQKPSRDICQRGTSLTIQCQVDSQVTMMFWYRQQPGQSLTLIATANQGSEATYESGFVIDKFPISRPNLTFSTLTVSNMSPEDSSIYLCSVPGPGNEKLFFGSGTQLSVL.

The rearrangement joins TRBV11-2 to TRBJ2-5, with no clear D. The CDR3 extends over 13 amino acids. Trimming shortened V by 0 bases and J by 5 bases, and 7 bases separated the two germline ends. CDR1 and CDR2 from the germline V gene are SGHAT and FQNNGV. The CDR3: CASSLDVQETQYF. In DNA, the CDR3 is TGTGCCAGCAGCTTAGATGTTCAGGAGACCCAGTACTTC.

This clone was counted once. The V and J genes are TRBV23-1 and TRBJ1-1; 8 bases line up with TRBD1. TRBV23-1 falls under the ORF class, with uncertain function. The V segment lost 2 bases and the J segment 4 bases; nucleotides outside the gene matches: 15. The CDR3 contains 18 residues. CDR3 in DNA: TGCGCCAGCAGTCAAATGAGTATGGACAGGGATTCGGTCACTGAAGCTTTCTTT. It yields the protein CASSQMSMDRDSVTEAFF.

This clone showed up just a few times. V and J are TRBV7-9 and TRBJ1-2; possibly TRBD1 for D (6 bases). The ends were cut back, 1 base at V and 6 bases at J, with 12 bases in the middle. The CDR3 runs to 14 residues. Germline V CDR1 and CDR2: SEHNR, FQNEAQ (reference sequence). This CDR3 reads CASSLGWTVHGYTF. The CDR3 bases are TGTGCCAGCAGCTTAGGGTGGACAGTTCATGGCTACACCTTC. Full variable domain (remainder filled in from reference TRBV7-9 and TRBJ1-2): DTGVSQNPRHKITKRGQNVTFRCDPISEHNRLYWYRQTLGQGPEFLTYFQNEAQLEKSRLLSDRFSAERPKGSFSTLEIQRTEQGDSAMYLCASSLGWTVHGYTFGSGTRLTVV.

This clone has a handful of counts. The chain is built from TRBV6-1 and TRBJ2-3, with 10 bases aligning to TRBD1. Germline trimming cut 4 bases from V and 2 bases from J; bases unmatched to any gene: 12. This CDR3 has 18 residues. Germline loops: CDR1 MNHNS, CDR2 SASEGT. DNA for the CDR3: TGTGCCAGCAGTGGACGTCCGACCGGGACAGGGGTCACAGATACGCAGTATTTT. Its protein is CASSGRPTGTGVTDTQYF.

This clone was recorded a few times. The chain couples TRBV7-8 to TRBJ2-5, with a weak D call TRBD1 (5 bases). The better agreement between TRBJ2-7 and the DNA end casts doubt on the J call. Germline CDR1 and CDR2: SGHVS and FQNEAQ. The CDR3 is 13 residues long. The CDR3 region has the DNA TGTGCCAGCAGCCCGACAGCCACCTACGAGCAGTACTTC. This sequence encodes CASSPTATYEQYF.

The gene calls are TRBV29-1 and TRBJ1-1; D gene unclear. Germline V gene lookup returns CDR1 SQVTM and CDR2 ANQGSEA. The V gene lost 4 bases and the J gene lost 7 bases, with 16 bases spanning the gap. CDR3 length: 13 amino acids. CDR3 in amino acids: CSVGTGAGREAFF. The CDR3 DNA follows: TGCAGCGTTGGAACTGGCGCCGGCCGTGAAGCTTTCTTT.

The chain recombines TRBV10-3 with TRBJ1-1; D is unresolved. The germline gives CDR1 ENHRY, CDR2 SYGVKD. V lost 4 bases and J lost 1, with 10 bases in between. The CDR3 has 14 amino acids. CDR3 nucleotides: TGTGCCATCAGTGGGTTTGAACAGAACACTGAAGCTTTCTTT. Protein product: CAISGFEQNTEAFF.

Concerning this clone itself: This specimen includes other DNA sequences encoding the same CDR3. CDR3 amino acids: CAWSRGGNEQFF. The CDR3 DNA follows: TGTGCCTGGAGCCGAGGGGGGAATGAGCAGTTCTTC. V gene TRBV30 combines with J gene TRBJ2-1; D assignment may be TRBD1 or TRBD2 (6 bases each). The CDR3 runs 12 residues. Germline lookup yields CDR1 GTSNPN and CDR2 SVGIG (reference sequence). V was shortened by 3 bases and J by 7 bases, with 10 bases between the two germline ends. Using reference TRBV30 and TRBJ2-1 for the parts outside the CDR3, the full variable domain is SQTIHQWPATLVQPVGSPLSLECTVEGTSNPNLYWYRQAAGRGLQLLFYSVGIGQISSEVPQNLSASRPQDRQFILSSKKLLLSDSGFYLCAWSRGGNEQFFGPGTRLTVL.

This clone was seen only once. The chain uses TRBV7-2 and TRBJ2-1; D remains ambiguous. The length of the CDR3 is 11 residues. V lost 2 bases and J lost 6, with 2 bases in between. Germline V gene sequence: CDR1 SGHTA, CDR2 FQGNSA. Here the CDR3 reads CASSLFNEQFF. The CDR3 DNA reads TGTGCCAGCAGCTTATTCAATGAGCAGTTCTTC.

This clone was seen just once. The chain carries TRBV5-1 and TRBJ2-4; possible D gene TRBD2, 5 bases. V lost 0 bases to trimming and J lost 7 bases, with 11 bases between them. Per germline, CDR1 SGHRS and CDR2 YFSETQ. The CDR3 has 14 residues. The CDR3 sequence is CASSLVREGNIQYF. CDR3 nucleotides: TGCGCCAGCAGCTTGGTTCGGGAAGGTAACATTCAGTACTTC.

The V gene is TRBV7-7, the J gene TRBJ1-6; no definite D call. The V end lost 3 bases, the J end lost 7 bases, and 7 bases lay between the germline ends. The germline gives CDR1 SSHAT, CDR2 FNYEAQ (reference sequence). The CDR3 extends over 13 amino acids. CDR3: CASSFGFNSPLHF. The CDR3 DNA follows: TGTGCCAGCAGCTTCGGGTTCAATTCACCCCTCCACTTT.

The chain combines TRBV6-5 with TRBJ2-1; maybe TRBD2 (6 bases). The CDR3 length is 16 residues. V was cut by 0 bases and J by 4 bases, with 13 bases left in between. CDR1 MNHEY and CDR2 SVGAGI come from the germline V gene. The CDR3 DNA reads TGTGCCAGCAGTTACTCGCCGGCGGGAACTTACAATGAGCAGTTCTTC. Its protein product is CASSYSPAGTYNEQFF.

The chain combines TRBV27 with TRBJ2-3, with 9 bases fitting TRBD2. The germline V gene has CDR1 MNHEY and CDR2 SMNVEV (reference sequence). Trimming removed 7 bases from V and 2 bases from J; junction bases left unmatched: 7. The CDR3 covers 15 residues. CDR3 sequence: CASMRLAAFTDTQYF. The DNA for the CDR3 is TGTGCCAGCATGCGACTAGCGGCTTTCACAGATACGCAGTATTTT.

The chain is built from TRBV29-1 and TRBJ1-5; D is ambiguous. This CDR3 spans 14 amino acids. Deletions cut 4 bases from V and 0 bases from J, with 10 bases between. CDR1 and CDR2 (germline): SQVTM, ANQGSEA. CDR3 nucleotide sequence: TGCAGCGTTGGGGAAGGGCCTAGCAATCAGCCCCAGCATTTT. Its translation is CSVGEGPSNQPQHF.

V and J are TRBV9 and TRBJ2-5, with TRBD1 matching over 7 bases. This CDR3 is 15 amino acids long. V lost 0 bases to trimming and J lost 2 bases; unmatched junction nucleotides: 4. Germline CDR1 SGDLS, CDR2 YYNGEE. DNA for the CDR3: TGTGCCAGCAGCGTAGAGGGGGACAGACAAGAGACCCAGTACTTC. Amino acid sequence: CASSVEGDRQETQYF.

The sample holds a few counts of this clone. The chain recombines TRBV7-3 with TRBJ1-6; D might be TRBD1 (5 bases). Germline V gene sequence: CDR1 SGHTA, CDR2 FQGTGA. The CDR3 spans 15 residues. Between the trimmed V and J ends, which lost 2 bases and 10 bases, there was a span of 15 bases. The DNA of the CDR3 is TGTGCCAGCAGCTTAGGGCTGAGGTCAGGGTCACCCCTCCACTTT. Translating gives CASSLGLRSGSPLHF.

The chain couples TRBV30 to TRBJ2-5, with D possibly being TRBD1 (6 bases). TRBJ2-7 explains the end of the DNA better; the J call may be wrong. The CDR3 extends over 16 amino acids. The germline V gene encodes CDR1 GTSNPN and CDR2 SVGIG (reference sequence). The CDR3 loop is CAWSLYATGDSHEQYF. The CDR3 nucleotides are TGTGCCTGGAGTCTATACGCGACAGGAGATAGCCACGAGCAGTACTTC.

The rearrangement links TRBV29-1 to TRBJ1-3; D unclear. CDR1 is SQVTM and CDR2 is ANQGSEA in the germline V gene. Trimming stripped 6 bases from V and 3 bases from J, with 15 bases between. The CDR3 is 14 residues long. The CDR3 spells CSVFLAQDGNTIYF. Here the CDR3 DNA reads TGCAGCGTATTTCTGGCCCAGGATGGAAACACCATATATTTT.

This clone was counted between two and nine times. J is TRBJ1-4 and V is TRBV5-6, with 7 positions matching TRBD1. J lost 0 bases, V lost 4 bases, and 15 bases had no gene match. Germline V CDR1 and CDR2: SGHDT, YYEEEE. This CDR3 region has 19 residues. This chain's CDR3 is CASSDTRTGRKATNEKLFF. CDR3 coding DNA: TGTGCCAGCAGCGATACTAGGACAGGAAGGAAAGCAACTAATGAAAAACTGTTTTTT. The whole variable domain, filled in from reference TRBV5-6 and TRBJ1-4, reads DAGVTQSPTHLIKTRGQQVTLRCSPKSGHDTVSWYQQALGQGPQFIFQYYEEEERQRGNFPDRFSGHQFPNYSSELNVNALLLGDSALYLCASSDTRTGRKATNEKLFFGSGTQLSVL.

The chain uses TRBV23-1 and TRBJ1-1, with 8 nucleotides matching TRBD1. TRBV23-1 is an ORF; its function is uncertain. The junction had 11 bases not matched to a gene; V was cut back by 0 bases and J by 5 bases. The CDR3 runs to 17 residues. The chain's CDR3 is CASSQSGQGAPRTEAFF. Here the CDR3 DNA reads TGCGCCAGCAGTCAATCGGGGCAGGGGGCGCCGAGGACTGAAGCTTTCTTT.